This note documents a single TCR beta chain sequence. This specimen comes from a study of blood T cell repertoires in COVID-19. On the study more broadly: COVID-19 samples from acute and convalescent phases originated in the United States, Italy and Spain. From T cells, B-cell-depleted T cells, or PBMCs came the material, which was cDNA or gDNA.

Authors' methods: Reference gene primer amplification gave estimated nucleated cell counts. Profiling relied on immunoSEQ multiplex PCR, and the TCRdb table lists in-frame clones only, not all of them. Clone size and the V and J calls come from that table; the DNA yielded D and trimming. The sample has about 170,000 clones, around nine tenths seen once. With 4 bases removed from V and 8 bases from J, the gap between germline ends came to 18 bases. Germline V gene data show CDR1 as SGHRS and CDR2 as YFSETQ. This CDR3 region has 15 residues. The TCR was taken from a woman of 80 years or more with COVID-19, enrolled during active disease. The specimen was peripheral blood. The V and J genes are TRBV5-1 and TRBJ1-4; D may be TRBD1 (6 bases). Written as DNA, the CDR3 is TGCGCCAGCAGCCTAAATCCACGGGACATAGAAAAACTGTTTTTT. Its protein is CASSLNPRDIEKLFF.